This T cell receptor (beta chain) derives from a study of blood T cell repertoires in COVID-19 (dated by TCRdb to about 2020). Context from the whole study: Samples from collaborators originated in the United States, Italy and Spain and spanned both the acute and convalescent phases of COVID-19. Sample metadata almost always included a de-identified subject ID, COVID-19 status, age in years and sex. The repertoires were released in a freely available public database intended as a resource for research on the immune response to SARS-CoV-2. Where available, HLA class I and class II types were obtained from metadata supplied by the sample provider rather than from assay-based typing. The prospective study material was composed of cDNA or gDNA derived from T cells, B-cell-depleted T cells, or PBMCs. Deeply sampled blood TCRbeta repertoires from subjects exposed to, actively infected with, or recovered from COVID-19 were included in the dataset. The samples were drawn from two sources: the first 160 participants of the ongoing ImmuneRACE study, and 1,000 to 1,500 subjects contributed by 6 global collaborators.

TCRbeta CDR3 regions were amplified from genomic DNA using the immunoSEQ Assay, a bias-controlled multiplex PCR. For the original study's pipeline: Nucleated cell counts per sample were estimated from amplification of reference gene primers within the assay. Sequence reads were collapsed and filtered to measure the absolute abundance of every unique TCRbeta CDR3 rearrangement. For each sample, productive Simpson clonality was calculated as the square root of Simpson's diversity index over productive rearrangements. TCRdb stores this immuneACCESS table with in-frame sequences only. Part of the clones is absent; in the studies checked, under half of the shortfall reflects unresolved V genes, and no reason is known for the rest. V, J and clone size were drawn from that table, and D and trimming were deduced from the DNA. This sample has about 180,000 clones in its table, and about 85% of those were observed once. Jointly, the top ten make up under 3% of the sample.

Taken from the germline V gene, the CDR1 and CDR2 loops are SNHLY and FYNNEI. V lost 4 bases and J lost 0 bases; the stretch between them is 9 bases long. Inclusive of the bounding cysteine and phenylalanine, the CDR3 is 14 residues long. Only the CDR3 region is kept as DNA, spanning 42 bases read in frame from base 1. Collaborating institutions collected whole blood in K2EDTA tubes following their own protocols. For TCRbeta analysis, collaborators shipped samples as frozen whole blood, isolated PBMCs, or DNA extracted from either of those sample types. Broad study findings and their caveats: The quantity of clinical and demographic metadata differed by source and by participant and was supplied without curation.

About this clone: What antigen it recognizes has not been identified. No much larger clone exists at a distance of one base, and base qualities are not known.

This receptor was obtained from a woman in her twenties or thirties with active or convalescent COVID-19. The chain was built from TRBV2 and TRBJ1-1, with the D segment identity uncertain. The sequencing input was peripheral blood. The CDR3 protein: CASSVGSVNTEAFF. The DNA sequence is TGTGCCAGCAGTGTGGGTAGCGTGAACACTGAAGCTTTCTTT.